The clone carrying this T cell receptor beta chain was seen ten or more times. Time point denoted: newly diagnosed GD, antithyroid drugs for less than 3 months. Following extraction of RNA from PBMCs, that RNA was used to make the TCR library. This sample is drawn from a study of regulatory T cells in long-lasting Graves disease. Germline CDR1 is LNHDA and CDR2 is SQIVND (reference sequence). The CDR3 sequence is 14 residues long. V dropped 0 bases and J dropped 5 bases, with 10 bases sitting between them. Arm-PCR of CDR3 regions and iRepertoire HTBI primers were the basis on which TCR beta libraries were built. One entry per CDR3 protein results from TCRdb running MiXCR on the multiplex PCR reads. The top ten clones hold roughly 40% of a sample with around 330,000 distinct CDR3 sequences, 18% of them seen once.

The receptor comes from a female donor with Graves disease. This specimen consisted of peripheral blood mononuclear cells (PBMCs), obtained at new diagnosis, from a patient treated with antithyroid drugs. The genes are TRBV19 and TRBJ1-1; D unresolved. The CDR3 loop reads CASSIESGVTEAFF. In DNA, the CDR3 is TGTGCCAGTAGTATAGAATCCGGGGTGACTGAAGCTTTCTTT.